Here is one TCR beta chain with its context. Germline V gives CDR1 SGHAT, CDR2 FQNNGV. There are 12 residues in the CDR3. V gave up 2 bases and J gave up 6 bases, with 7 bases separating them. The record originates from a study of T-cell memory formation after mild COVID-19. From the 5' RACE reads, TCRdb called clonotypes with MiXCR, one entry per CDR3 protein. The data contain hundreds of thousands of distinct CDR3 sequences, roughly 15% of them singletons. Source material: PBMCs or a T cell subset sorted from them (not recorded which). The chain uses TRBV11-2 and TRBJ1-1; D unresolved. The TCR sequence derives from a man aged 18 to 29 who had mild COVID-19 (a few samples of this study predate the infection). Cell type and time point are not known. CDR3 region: CASSLTLAEAFF. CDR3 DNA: TGTGCCAGCAGCTTAACCCTCGCTGAAGCTTTCTTT. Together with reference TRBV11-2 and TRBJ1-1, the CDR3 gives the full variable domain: EAGVAQSPRYKIIEKRQSVAFWCNPISGHATLYWYQQILGQGPKLLIQFQNNGVVDDSQLPKDRFSAERLKGVDSTLKIQPAKLEDSAVYLCASSLTLAEAFFGQGTRLTVV.